Each of the 5 T cell receptor beta chains below was sequenced from the same sample in a study of shared clonotypes between healthy human individuals. TCRdb's copy holds only in-frame clones and misses some; the assay was immunoSEQ multiplex PCR. The sample holds some 2,000,000 clones; approximately 95% are singletons and the top ten take 0.13%. Material: naive CD4+ T cells sorted from blood. Subset noted: CD45RA+ positively selected. The receptors were sampled from a man between 18 and 29 years old in good health.

Comments on this clone: The germline gene is not matched at one end of the junction; a read error may be the cause. The J gene is TRBJ2-5, the V gene TRBV2; tentative D call: TRBD2 (6 bases). Germline V gene sequence: CDR1 SNHLY, CDR2 FYNNEI. The CDR3 has 13 residues. CDR3 sequence: CASSSVEGRPSDF. As DNA, the CDR3 is TGTGCCAGCAGTTCTGTGGAGGGCCGTCCGTCGGACTTC.

V is TRBV4-2 and J is TRBJ2-3; TRBD2 aligns across 8 bases. V lost 1 base, J lost 2 bases, and 5 bases stayed unmatched. The CDR3 consists of 16 residues. Germline-derived CDR1 and CDR2 are LGHNA and YNFKEQ. This chain's CDR3 is CASSQVSAGDTDTQYF. Written as DNA, the CDR3 is TGTGCCAGCAGCCAAGTGTCAGCGGGGGACACAGATACGCAGTATTTT.

CDR3 amino acids: CASSLAGTAGHSPLHF. The CDR3 DNA reads TGCGCCAGCAGCTTGGCCGGGACTGCGGGGCATTCACCCCTCCACTTT. This chain connects TRBV5-1 to TRBJ1-6, with D possibly matching TRBD1 (5 bases). With 0 bases removed from V and 8 bases from J, the gap between germline ends came to 15 bases. The CDR3 sequence is 16 residues long. Germline values: CDR1 SGHRS, CDR2 YFSETQ.

The chain employs TRBV11-3 and TRBJ2-7; D uncertain. This CDR3 contains 14 residues. With 9 bases removed from V and 6 bases from J, the gap between germline ends came to 21 bases. In germline, CDR1 is SGHNT, CDR2 YENEEA. The CDR3, as DNA: TGTGCCAGGTCTCGGAGCCCACCGAGTTCCGAGCAGTACTTC. This codes for CARSRSPPSSEQYF. The full variable domain, in which reference TRBV11-3 and TRBJ2-7 provide the parts outside the CDR3, is EAGVVQSPRYKIIEKKQPVAFWCNPISGHNTLYWYLQNLGQGPELLIRYENEEAVDDSQLPKDRFSAERLKGVDSTLKIQPAELGDSAVYLCARSRSPPSSEQYFGPGTRLTVT.

This chain connects TRBV19 to TRBJ2-2; D is unclear. The CDR3 is 13 amino acids. From germline, CDR1 is LNHDA and CDR2 SQIVND (reference sequence). Deletions cut 4 bases from V and 6 bases from J, with 9 bases between. The CDR3 is CASSTLNAGELFF. CDR3 nucleotide sequence: TGTGCCAGTAGTACCCTAAACGCCGGGGAGCTGTTTTTT.